This TCR beta chain was captured by sequencing in a study of breast tumors, draining lymph nodes, adjacent tissues. Breast cancer patients provided tissue from their axillary draining lymph nodes. One entry per CDR3 protein results from TCRdb running MiXCR on the multiplex PCR reads. The sample shows about 140,000 distinct CDR3 sequences, under 25% of them seen only once. Study-wide results and caveats: Tumors had less TCR diversity than lymph nodes, more than nontumor tissue. Compared with basal-like, luminal-like tumors shared significantly more repertoire with nontumor tissue. The lymph node origin of tumor T cells was framed as consistent with a hypothesis, not demonstrated.

The CDR3 is 19 residues long. Germline CDR1 reads DFQATT; CDR2 reads SNEGSKA (reference sequence). Trimming took 0 bases from V and 3 from J; bases not matched to a gene: 12. This clonotype was picked up many times. The antigen is not known. The receptor was derived from a female donor with breast cancer. Some clones in this sample may be carry-over from other donors' samples. Sequenced input: axillary lymph node tissue. The chain couples TRBV20-1 to TRBJ1-5; 12 nucleotides line up with TRBD1. CDR3 DNA: TGCAGTGCTAGAGATGAGGGACAGGGGGCGCCTTCGGACAATCAGCCCCAGCATTTT. This codes for CSARDEGQGAPSDNQPQHF.